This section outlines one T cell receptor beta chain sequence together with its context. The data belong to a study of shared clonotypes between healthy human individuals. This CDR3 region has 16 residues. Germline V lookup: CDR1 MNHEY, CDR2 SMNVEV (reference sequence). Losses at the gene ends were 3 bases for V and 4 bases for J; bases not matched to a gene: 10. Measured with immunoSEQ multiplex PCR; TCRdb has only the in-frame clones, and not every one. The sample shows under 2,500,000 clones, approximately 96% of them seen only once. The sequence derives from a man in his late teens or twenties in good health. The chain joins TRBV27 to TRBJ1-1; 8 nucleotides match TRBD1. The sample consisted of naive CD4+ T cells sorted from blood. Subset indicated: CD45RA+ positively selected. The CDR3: CASSFGQGRLGTEAFF. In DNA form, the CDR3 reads TGTGCCAGCAGTTTTGGACAGGGTAGGCTGGGCACTGAAGCTTTCTTT.